This T cell receptor beta chain was sequenced for a study of blood T cell repertoires in COVID-19. CDR1 is LGHDT and CDR2 is YNNKEL in the germline V gene (reference sequence). J gave up 3 bases and V 1 base, and 3 bases lay outside the gene matches. This CDR3 region has 16 residues. Assay: immunoSEQ multiplex PCR; the TCRdb copy retains only in-frame clones and omits some. This sample has approximately 71,000 clones; about 74% occur once, and the top ten carry roughly 20%. The sequencing sample was made of peripheral blood. This clonotype was obtained from a human donor in a cohort sampled during active COVID-19. The chain joins TRBV3-1 (or the pseudogene TRBV3-2) to TRBJ2-1; the match to TRBD2 covers 10 bases. This chain's CDR3 is CASSQGVAGGYNEQFF. CDR3 DNA: TGTGCCAGCAGCCAAGGGGTAGCGGGAGGCTACAATGAGCAGTTCTTC.